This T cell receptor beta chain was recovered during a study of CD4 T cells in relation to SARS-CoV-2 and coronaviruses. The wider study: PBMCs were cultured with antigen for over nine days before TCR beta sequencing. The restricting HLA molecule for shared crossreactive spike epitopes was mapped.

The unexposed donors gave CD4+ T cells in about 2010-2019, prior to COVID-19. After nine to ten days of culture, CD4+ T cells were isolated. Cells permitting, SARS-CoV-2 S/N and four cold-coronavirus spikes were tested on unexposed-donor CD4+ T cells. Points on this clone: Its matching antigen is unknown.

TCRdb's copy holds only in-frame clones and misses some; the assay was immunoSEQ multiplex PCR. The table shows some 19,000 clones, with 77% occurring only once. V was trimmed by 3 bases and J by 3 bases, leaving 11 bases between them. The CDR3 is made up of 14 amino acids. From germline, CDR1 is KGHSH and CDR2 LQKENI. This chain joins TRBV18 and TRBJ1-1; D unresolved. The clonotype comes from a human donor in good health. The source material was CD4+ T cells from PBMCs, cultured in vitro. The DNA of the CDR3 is TGTGCCAGCTCACCGGGCCCCCAGGACACTGAAGCTTTCTTT. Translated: CASSPGPQDTEAFF.